The 26 T cell receptor beta chains presented below share a single source sample, sequenced in a study of post-analysis software for immune sequencing data (dated by TCRdb to 2014 to 2015). The investigation overall reported the following: Four to six TRBV segments, including TRBV5-6, TRBV5-1 and TRBV20-1, were significantly more frequent in patients than controls.

Library method: PCR. For sequencing, an Illumina HiSeq 2500 was employed. Unique molecular identifiers were incorporated into TCR beta cDNA libraries to reduce PCR and sequencing biases. TCRdb itself trimmed the public reads at Q25 with fastp, ran MiXCR and retained productive beta chains. Rows are combined by CDR3 protein, so each entry shows the most common genes and DNA. Present in this sample are 400,000 to 500,000 distinct CDR3 sequences, approximately 42% of which were seen just once. Roughly 8.2% of the sample is taken by the ten largest. Their antigens remain unidentified. Sequencing was done on a sample of blood. All receptors derive from a girl between 2 and 10 years old with multiple sclerosis.

This clonotype was seen more than once but under ten times. This chain uses TRBV27 with TRBJ1-1, with D unclear. Germline V gene data show CDR1 as MNHEY and CDR2 as SMNVEV (reference sequence). Trimming took off 2 bases at V and 7 bases at J, with 17 bases between the two ends. The CDR3 consists of 15 residues. The CDR3 is CASSLNLPGYSEAFF. DNA of the CDR3: TGTGCCAGCAGTTTAAATTTACCAGGTTACAGTGAAGCTTTCTTT.

This chain links TRBV7-8 with TRBJ2-5; 8 bases are shared with TRBD1. This CDR3 region has 12 residues. The germline gives CDR1 SGHVS, CDR2 FQNEAQ. After removal of 6 bases from V and 3 bases from J, the junction contained 0 bases not matched to a gene. CDR3 in amino acids: CASRDREETQYF. The CDR3 DNA sequence: TGTGCCAGCAGGGACAGGGAAGAGACCCAGTACTTC. Filled out from reference TRBV7-8 and TRBJ2-5, the complete variable domain reads GAGVSQSPRYKVAKRGQDVALRCDPISGHVSLFWYQQALGQGPEFLTYFQNEAQLDKSGLPSDRFFAERPEGSVSTLKIQRTQQEDSAVYLCASRDREETQYFGPGTRLLVL.

V usage is TRBV6-6 and J usage is TRBJ1-1; TRBD1 aligns across 7 bases. Germline CDR1 MNHNY, CDR2 SVGAGI (reference sequence). The CDR3 length is 14 residues. With V trimmed by 7 bases and J by 3 bases, 8 bases remained unmatched. The CDR3 region is CASTNEGQHTEAFF. In nucleotides, the CDR3 is TGTGCCAGCACCAACGAGGGACAGCACACTGAAGCTTTCTTT.

Only a few counts were recorded for this clonotype. The chain has TRBV5-6 and TRBJ2-1; 12 positions agree with TRBD2. V lost 3 bases to trimming and J lost 6 bases; unmatched junction nucleotides: 4. There are 15 residues in the CDR3. Germline V gene sequence: CDR1 SGHDT, CDR2 YYEEEE. For the CDR3, the DNA is TGTGCCAGCAGCTGGAGGACTAGCGGGACCAATGAGCAGTTCTTC. Translation: CASSWRTSGTNEQFF.

This clonotype was seen only a few times. The gene calls are TRBV9 and TRBJ2-7; D may match TRBD1 or TRBD2 (6 bases each). The CDR3 spans 13 residues. Germline values: CDR1 SGDLS, CDR2 YYNGEE. The V end lost 4 bases, the J end lost 5 bases, and 13 bases lay between the germline ends. CDR3 loop: CASSSLGGHEQYF. In DNA form, the CDR3 reads TGTGCCAGCAGCTCCCTTGGGGGGCACGAGCAGTACTTC.

The chain is built from TRBV2 and TRBJ1-6, with D unresolved. V lost 6 bases to trimming and J lost 6 bases, with 9 bases between them. This CDR3 has 13 residues. In germline, CDR1 is SNHLY, CDR2 FYNNEI. Here the CDR3 reads CASRDLVNSPLHF. For the CDR3, the DNA is TGTGCCAGCAGGGATCTCGTTAATTCACCCCTCCACTTT.

The V and J genes are TRBV29-1 and TRBJ2-7; 9 nucleotides align to TRBD2. There are 15 residues in the CDR3. J gave up 4 bases and V 5 bases, and 12 bases lay outside the gene matches. Germline V CDR1 and CDR2: SQVTM, ANQGSEA. Here the CDR3 DNA reads TGCAGCGTTTCCGATCCGGGACTAGCCGAGTACGAGCAGTACTTC. It codes for CSVSDPGLAEYEQYF.

Note on this clonotype: This may come from a read error, since a much larger clone is one base off. The V and J genes are TRBV5-6 and TRBJ1-1, with D unresolved. CDR3 size: 17 residues. Germline-derived CDR1 and CDR2 are SGHDT and YYEEEE. V lost 0 bases to trimming and J lost 1 base, with 16 bases between them. The CDR3 region is CASSLAGTASTNTEAFF. In DNA, the CDR3 is TGTGCCAGCAGCTTGGCCGGAACAGCTAGCACGAACACTGAAGCTTTCTTT.

This clonotype was seen more than once but under ten times. The chain carries TRBV25-1 and TRBJ2-1; no definite D call. CDR1 MGHDK and CDR2 SYGVNS come from the germline V gene. The CDR3 totals 16 residues. Trimming removed 2 bases at V and 5 bases at J, with 16 bases between. CDR3 region: CASSERPVGPNNEQFF. CDR3 DNA sequence: TGTGCCAGCAGTGAACGCCCCGTTGGCCCTAACAATGAGCAGTTCTTC.

The rearrangement uses TRBV5-4 and TRBJ2-7; the match to TRBD2 covers 7 bases. This CDR3 is built from 16 residues. V lost 3 bases to trimming and J lost 1 base; unmatched junction nucleotides: 10. Germline assignment: CDR1 SGHNT and CDR2 YYREEE (reference sequence). The DNA of the CDR3 is TGTGCCAGCAGCTCGGGGGGAAGTGGGAGGTCCTACGAGCAGTACTTC. This translates into CASSSGGSGRSYEQYF.

J is TRBJ2-3 and V is TRBV4-1, with D hard to call. The CDR3 spans 12 residues. The V end was cut by 1 base, the J end by 5 bases, with 4 bases between. In germline, CDR1 is MGHRA, CDR2 YSYEKL. The CDR3, as DNA: TGCGCCAGCAGCCAAGGCGTAGATACGCAGTATTTT. Its protein product is CASSQGVDTQYF.

This clonotype was counted only a few times. The gene calls are TRBV29-1 and TRBJ1-2; unclear D gene. Trimming took 3 bases from V and 3 from J, leaving 8 bases between them. The CDR3 extends over 12 amino acids. Looked up from germline, CDR1 is SQVTM and CDR2 is ANQGSEA. CDR3 sequence (DNA): TGCAGCGTTGACACAACAGACTATGGCTACACCTTC. Its translation is CSVDTTDYGYTF.

V gene TRBV7-9 combines with J gene TRBJ2-5, with D perhaps being TRBD1 or TRBD2 (5 bases each). V was pared by 1 base and J by 5 bases, with 14 bases between. Germline CDR1 and CDR2: SEHNR and FQNEAQ (reference sequence). The CDR3 has 15 amino acids. The CDR3 region is CASSLGARGRETQYF. The CDR3 DNA sequence: TGTGCCAGCAGCTTAGGCGCTAGGGGACGGGAGACCCAGTACTTC. Looking up the rest from reference TRBV7-9 and TRBJ2-5 gives the full variable domain: DTGVSQNPRHKITKRGQNVTFRCDPISEHNRLYWYRQTLGQGPEFLTYFQNEAQLEKSRLLSDRFSAERPKGSFSTLEIQRTEQGDSAMYLCASSLGARGRETQYFGPGTRLLVL.

This chain connects TRBV12-3 or TRBV12-4 to TRBJ2-4; 10 nucleotides agree with TRBD1. CDR3 size: 17 residues. The V and J ends lost 4 bases and 2 bases, in that order; junction bases with no gene match: 8. This CDR3 reads CASSSRDRGITKNIQYF. DNA for the CDR3: TGTGCCAGCAGTTCCCGGGACAGGGGTATTACCAAAAACATTCAGTACTTC.

This chain links TRBV3-1 with TRBJ1-6; D gene uncertain. The V and J ends lost 3 bases and 5 bases respectively, with 11 bases between them. The germline V gene has CDR1 LGHDT and CDR2 YNNKEL (reference sequence). The CDR3 loop spans 15 amino acids. CDR3 DNA sequence: TGTGCCAGCAGCCATTCTTGGCTGCATAATTCACCCCTCCACTTT. The encoded protein is CASSHSWLHNSPLHF.

The gene calls are TRBV4-2 and TRBJ2-2, with 10 bases aligning to TRBD2. The CDR3 runs to 18 residues. Germline CDR1 LGHNA, CDR2 YNFKEQ. The J segment lost 7 bases and the V segment lost 0 bases, leaving 11 bases of the junction unmatched. CDR3 sequence (DNA): TGTGCCAGCAGCCAAGATGGGGCTAGCGGGAGTCTCCGCGGGGAGCTGTTTTTT. It yields the protein CASSQDGASGSLRGELFF.

V and J are TRBV7-6 and TRBJ2-5; D is unclear. The last part of the DNA fits TRBJ2-7 better; the J call may be wrong. Germline CDR1 reads SGHVS; CDR2 reads FNYEAQ. The CDR3 is 14 amino acids. The CDR3 loop is CASSLEASLYEQYF. For the CDR3, the DNA is TGTGCCAGCAGCTTAGAGGCCAGCCTCTACGAGCAGTACTTC.

The chain uses TRBV5-1 and TRBJ2-5; TRBD2 matches at 15 bases. The CDR3 contains 17 residues. The V and J ends lost 0 bases and 11 bases, in that order; junction bases with no gene match: 11. CDR1 is SGHRS, CDR2 YFSETQ, per germline. The CDR3 coding sequence is TGCGCCAGCAGCTTGGCCGGACTAGCGGGGGGGTACAATGAGCAGTACTTC. Protein: CASSLAGLAGGYNEQYF.

The chain has TRBV11-2 and TRBJ2-2; 10 bases agree with TRBD2. The CDR3 is 18 residues long. The germline gives CDR1 SGHAT, CDR2 FQNNGV. The ends lost 5 bases at V and 2 bases at J; junction bases unmatched: 11. CDR3 residues: CASSVQPLAGANTGELFF. The CDR3 region has the DNA TGTGCCAGCAGCGTCCAACCCCTAGCGGGGGCTAACACCGGGGAGCTGTTTTTT.

The chain employs TRBV6-1 and TRBJ1-4; TRBD1 matches 7 bases. The V and J ends lost 4 bases and 5 bases, in that order; junction bases with no gene match: 10. The CDR3 consists of 16 residues. CDR1 MNHNS and CDR2 SASEGT come from the germline V gene. The CDR3 region is CASSAKQGWRNEKLFF. The CDR3 coding sequence is TGTGCCAGCAGTGCAAAACAGGGGTGGCGGAATGAAAAACTGTTTTTT.

The chain has TRBV28 and TRBJ1-5; D possibly corresponds to TRBD1 (5 bases). Trimming cost V 8 bases and J 1 base, with 12 bases left between them. The CDR3 length is 14 residues. The germline V gene encodes CDR1 MDHEN and CDR2 SYDVKM. CDR3 sequence: CASHRGGSNQPQHF. As DNA, the CDR3 is TGTGCCAGCCACCGGGGGGGAAGCAATCAGCCCCAGCATTTT. The whole variable domain, filled in from reference TRBV28 and TRBJ1-5, reads DVKVTQSSRYLVKRTGEKVFLECVQDMDHENMFWYRQDPGLGLRLIYFSYDVKMKEKGDIPEGYSVSREKKERFSLILESASTNQTSMYLCASHRGGSNQPQHFGDGTRLSIL.

This clonotype appeared a few times. The chain is built from TRBV20-1 and TRBJ2-7, with a tentative D call TRBD2 (6 bases). The CDR3 spans 16 residues. The germline CDR1 and CDR2 sequences are DFQATT and SNEGSKA (reference sequence). V was clipped by 3 bases and J by 0 bases, with 18 bases between them. The CDR3 reads CSARGPSAGSSYEQYF. The CDR3 nucleotides read TGCAGTGCTAGGGGACCTTCGGCGGGGAGCTCCTACGAGCAGTACTTC.

V is TRBV18 and J is TRBJ1-2; the D gene is possibly TRBD1 (5 bases). Trimming cost V 5 bases and J 6 bases, with 13 bases left between them. Germline loops: CDR1 KGHSH, CDR2 LQKENI. The CDR3 loop spans 13 amino acids. CDR3 DNA: TGTGCCAGCTCAATGCTGGGGACCAATGGCTACACCTTC. The encoded protein is CASSMLGTNGYTF.

This clonotype was seen a handful of times. The chain joins TRBV6-6 to TRBJ2-1; 9 bases align to TRBD2. The trim removed 6 bases at V and 9 bases at J, leaving 12 bases unmatched. Looked up from germline, CDR1 is MNHNY and CDR2 is SVGAGI (reference sequence). The CDR3 runs to 15 residues. CDR3 loop: CASSLYLPAGGEQFF. DNA for the CDR3: TGTGCCAGCAGCCTTTACTTACCAGCGGGGGGTGAGCAGTTCTTC.

This clonotype turned up a few times. The genes are TRBV4-1 and TRBJ2-1, with TRBD1 identical over 11 bases. V dropped 4 bases and J dropped 9; count of bases not matched to a gene: 8. The germline V gene has CDR1 MGHRA and CDR2 YSYEKL. The CDR3 covers 15 residues. For the CDR3, the DNA is TGCGCCAGCAGCCGTCCGGGACAGGGGGTGAGTGAGCAGTTCTTC. It codes for CASSRPGQGVSEQFF.

This clonotype was found a few times. This rearrangement joins TRBV14 to TRBJ2-1; D is unresolved. Germline values: CDR1 SGHDN, CDR2 FVKESK. This CDR3 region has 12 residues. V lost 2 bases and J lost 9, with 8 bases in between. DNA of the CDR3: TGTGCCAGCAGCCAACCTTGGCGTGAGCAGTTCTTC. Translation gives CASSQPWREQFF.